This T cell receptor beta chain was recorded in a study of blood T cell repertoires in COVID-19. Germline CDR1 reads SGHRS; CDR2 reads YFSETQ. The CDR3 sequence is 16 residues long. With 4 bases clipped from V and 2 bases from J, the junction kept 5 bases outside the gene matches. Using immunoSEQ multiplex PCR, the repertoire was profiled, and TCRdb retains in-frame clones only, with some absent. The sample lists some 460,000 clones, around nine tenths occurring once. Sequencing input: peripheral blood. The receptor's source is a woman in her twenties or thirties with acute or convalescent COVID-19. This chain joins TRBV5-1 and TRBJ2-1; 11 nucleotides agree with TRBD2. The CDR3 DNA follows: TGCGCCAGCAGCGCGTTGACTAGCGGGGCCTACAATGAGCAGTTCTTC. Encoded protein: CASSALTSGAYNEQFF. The variable domain in full, completed from reference TRBV5-1 and TRBJ2-1, reads KAGVTQTPRYLIKTRGQQVTLSCSPISGHRSVSWYQQTPGQGLQFLFEYFSETQRNKGNFPGRFSGRQFSNSRSEMNVSTLELGDSALYLCASSALTSGAYNEQFFGPGTRLTVL.